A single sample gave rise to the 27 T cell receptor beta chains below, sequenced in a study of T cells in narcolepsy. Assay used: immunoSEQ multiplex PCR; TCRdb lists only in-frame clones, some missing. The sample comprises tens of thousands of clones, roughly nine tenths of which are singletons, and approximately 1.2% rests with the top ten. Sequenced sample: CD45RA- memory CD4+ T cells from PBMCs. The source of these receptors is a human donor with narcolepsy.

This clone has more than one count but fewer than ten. CDR3 region: CASTQGEVDQPQHF. The CDR3 coding sequence is TGTGCCAGCACCCAGGGAGAGGTCGATCAGCCCCAGCATTTT. The chain couples TRBV5-6 to TRBJ1-5, with D tentatively TRBD1 (5 bases). CDR3 length: 14 amino acids. V was shortened by 6 bases and J by 5 bases, with 15 bases between the two germline ends. Germline V gene data show CDR1 as SGHDT and CDR2 as YYEEEE.

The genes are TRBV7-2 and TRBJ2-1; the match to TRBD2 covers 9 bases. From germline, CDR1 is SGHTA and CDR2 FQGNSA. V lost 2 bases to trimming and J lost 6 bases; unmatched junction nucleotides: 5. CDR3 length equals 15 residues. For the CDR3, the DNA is TGTGCCAGCAGCTTACTAGCGGGAACAAGCAATGAGCAGTTCTTC. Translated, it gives CASSLLAGTSNEQFF.

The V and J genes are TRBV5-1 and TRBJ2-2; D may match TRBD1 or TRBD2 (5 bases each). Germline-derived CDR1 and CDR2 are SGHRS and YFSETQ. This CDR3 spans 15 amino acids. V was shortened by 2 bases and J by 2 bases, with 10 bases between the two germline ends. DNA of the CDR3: TGCGCCAGCAGCTTTGGGGGTTTAAACACCGGGGAGCTGTTTTTT. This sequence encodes CASSFGGLNTGELFF. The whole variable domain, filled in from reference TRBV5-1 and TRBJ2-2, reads KAGVTQTPRYLIKTRGQQVTLSCSPISGHRSVSWYQQTPGQGLQFLFEYFSETQRNKGNFPGRFSGRQFSNSRSEMNVSTLELGDSALYLCASSFGGLNTGELFFGEGSRLTVL.

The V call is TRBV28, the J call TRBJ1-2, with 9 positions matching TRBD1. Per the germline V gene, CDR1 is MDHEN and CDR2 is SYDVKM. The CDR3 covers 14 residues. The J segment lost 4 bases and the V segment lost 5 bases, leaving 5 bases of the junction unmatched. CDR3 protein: CASSPTQGAYGYTF. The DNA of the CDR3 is TGTGCCAGCAGTCCTACACAGGGGGCCTATGGCTACACCTTC.

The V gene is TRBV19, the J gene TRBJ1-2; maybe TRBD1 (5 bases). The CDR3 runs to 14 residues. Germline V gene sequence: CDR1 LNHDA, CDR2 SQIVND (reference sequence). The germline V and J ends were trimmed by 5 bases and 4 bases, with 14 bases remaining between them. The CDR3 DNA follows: TGTGCCAGTAGTTCCACCAGGCAGGGCTATGGCTACACCTTC. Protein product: CASSSTRQGYGYTF.

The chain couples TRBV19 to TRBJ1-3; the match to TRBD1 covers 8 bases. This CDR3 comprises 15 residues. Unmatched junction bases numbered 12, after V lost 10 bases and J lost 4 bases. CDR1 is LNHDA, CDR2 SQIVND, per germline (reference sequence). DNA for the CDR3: TGTGCCACCATACCAGGGGACAGGCAAGGAAACACCATATATTTT. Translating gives CATIPGDRQGNTIYF.

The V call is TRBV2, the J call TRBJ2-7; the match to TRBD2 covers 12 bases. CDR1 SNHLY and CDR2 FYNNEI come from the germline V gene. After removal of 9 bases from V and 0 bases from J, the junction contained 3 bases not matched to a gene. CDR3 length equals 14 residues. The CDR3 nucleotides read TGTGCCAGTGGACTAGCGGGGACCTCCTACGAGCAGTACTTC. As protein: CASGLAGTSYEQYF.

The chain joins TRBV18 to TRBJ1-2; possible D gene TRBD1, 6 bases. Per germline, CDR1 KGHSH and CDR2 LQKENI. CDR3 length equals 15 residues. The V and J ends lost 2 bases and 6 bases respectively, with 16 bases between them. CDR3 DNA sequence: TGTGCCAGCTCACCATTACCGGGGGCCGAGAATGGCTACACCTTC. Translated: CASSPLPGAENGYTF.

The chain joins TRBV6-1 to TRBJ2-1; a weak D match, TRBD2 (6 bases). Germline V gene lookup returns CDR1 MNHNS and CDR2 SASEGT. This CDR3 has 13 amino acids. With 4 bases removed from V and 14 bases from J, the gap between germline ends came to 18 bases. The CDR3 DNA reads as TGTGCCAGCAGTGCCTCGGGAGAGCCCCGGGAGTTCTTC. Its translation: CASSASGEPREFF.

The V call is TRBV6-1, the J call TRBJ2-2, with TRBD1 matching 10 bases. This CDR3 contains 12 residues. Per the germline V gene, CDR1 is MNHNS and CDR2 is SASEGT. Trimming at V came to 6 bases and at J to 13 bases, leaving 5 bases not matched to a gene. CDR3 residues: CASRTGQGWLFF. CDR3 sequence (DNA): TGTGCCAGCAGAACGGGACAGGGGTGGCTGTTTTTT.

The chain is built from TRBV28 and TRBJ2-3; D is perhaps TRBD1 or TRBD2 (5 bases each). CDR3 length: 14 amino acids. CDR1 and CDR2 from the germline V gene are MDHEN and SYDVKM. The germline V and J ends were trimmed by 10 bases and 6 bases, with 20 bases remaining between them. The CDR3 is CATKKGRARDTQYF. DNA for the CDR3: TGTGCCACCAAAAAGGGGCGGGCCCGGGATACGCAGTATTTT.

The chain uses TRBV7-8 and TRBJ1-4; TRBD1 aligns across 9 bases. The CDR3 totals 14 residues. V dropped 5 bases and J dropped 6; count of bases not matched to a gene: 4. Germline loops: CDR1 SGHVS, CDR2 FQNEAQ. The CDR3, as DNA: TGTGCCAGCAGCGTGGGACAGGGCCATGAAAAACTGTTTTTT. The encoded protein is CASSVGQGHEKLFF.

Here the CDR3 DNA reads TGTGCCAGCAGCTCCTCAGGGGTCGAAGCTTTCTTT. It yields the protein CASSSSGVEAFF. The gene calls are TRBV11-2 and TRBJ1-1; D is possibly TRBD1 (6 bases). Between the trimmed V and J ends, which lost 4 bases and 8 bases, there was a span of 11 bases. Germline assignment: CDR1 SGHAT and CDR2 FQNNGV. The CDR3 is made up of 12 amino acids.

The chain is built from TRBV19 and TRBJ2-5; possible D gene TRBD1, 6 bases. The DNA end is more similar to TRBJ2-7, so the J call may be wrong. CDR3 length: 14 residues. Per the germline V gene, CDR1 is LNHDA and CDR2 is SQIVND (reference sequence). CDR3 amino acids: CASSLVGGSYEQYF. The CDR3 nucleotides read TGTGCCAGTAGTTTGGTAGGGGGTTCCTACGAGCAGTACTTC.

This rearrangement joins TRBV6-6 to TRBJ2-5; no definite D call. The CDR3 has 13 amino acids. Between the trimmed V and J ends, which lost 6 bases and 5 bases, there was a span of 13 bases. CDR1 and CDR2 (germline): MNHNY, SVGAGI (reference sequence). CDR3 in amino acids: CASREIALETQYF. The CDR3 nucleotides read TGTGCCAGCAGAGAAATAGCTTTGGAGACCCAGTACTTC.

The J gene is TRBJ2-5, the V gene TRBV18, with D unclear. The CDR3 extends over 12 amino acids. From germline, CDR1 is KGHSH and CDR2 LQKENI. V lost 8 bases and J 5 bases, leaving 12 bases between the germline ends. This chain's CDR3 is CASPTPLETQYF. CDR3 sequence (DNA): TGTGCCAGCCCGACCCCTTTGGAGACCCAGTACTTC.

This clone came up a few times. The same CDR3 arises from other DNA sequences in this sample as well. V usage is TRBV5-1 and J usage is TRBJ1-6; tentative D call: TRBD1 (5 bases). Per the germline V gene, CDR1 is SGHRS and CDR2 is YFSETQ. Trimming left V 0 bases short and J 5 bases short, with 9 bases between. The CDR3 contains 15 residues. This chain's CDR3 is CASSLVQGNNSPLHF. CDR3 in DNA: TGCGCCAGCAGCTTGGTTCAGGGTAATAATTCACCCCTCCACTTT.

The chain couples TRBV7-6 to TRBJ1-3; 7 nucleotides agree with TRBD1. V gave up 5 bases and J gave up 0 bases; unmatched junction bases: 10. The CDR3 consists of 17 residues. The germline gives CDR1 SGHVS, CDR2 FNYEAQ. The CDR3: CASSPWTGTYSGNTIYF. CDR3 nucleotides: TGTGCCAGCAGCCCATGGACAGGAACATACTCTGGAAACACCATATATTTT.

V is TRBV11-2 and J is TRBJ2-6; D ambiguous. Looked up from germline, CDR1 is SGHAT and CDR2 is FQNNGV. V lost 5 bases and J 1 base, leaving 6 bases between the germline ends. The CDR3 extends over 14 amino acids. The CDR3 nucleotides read TGTGCCAGCAGCGCTGTTTCTGGGGCCAACGTCCTGACTTTC. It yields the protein CASSAVSGANVLTF.

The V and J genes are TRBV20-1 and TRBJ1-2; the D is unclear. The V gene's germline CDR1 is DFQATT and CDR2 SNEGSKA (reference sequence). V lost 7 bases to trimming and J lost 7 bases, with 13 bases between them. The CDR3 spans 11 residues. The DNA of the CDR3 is TGCAGTGGGTGGGGAACGGGTGGCTACACCTTC. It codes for CSGWGTGGYTF.

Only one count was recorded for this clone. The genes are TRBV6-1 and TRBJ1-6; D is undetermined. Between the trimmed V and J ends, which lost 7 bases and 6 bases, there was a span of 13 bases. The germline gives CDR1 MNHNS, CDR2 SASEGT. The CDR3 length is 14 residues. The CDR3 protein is CASISGPTNSPLHF. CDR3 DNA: TGTGCCAGCATCTCAGGACCGACTAATTCACCCCTCCACTTT.

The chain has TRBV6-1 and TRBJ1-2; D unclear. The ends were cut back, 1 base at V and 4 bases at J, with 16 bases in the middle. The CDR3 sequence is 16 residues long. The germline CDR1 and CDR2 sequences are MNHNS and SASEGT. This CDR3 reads CASSEGAQTQAYGYTF. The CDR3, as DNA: TGTGCCAGCAGTGAAGGGGCACAAACCCAGGCCTATGGCTACACCTTC.

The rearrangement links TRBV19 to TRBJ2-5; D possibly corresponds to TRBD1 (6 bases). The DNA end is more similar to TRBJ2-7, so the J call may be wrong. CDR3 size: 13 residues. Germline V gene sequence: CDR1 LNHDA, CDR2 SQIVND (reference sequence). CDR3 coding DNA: TGTGCCAGTAGTCCTCGACAGGTCCACGAGCAGTACTTC. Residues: CASSPRQVHEQYF.

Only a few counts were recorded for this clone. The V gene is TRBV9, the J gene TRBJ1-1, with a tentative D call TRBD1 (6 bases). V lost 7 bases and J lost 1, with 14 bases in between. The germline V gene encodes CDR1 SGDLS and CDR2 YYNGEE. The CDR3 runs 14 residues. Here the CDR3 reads CASVRGHSNTEAFF. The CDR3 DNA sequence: TGTGCCAGCGTTCGGGGACATTCGAACACTGAAGCTTTCTTT.

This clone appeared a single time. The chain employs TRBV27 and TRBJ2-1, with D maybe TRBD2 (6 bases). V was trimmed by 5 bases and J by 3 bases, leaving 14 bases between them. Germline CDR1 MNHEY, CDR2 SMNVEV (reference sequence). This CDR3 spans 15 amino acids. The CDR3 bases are TGTGCCAGCAGTGGGACTCCGAACCGCTACAATGAGCAGTTCTTC. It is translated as CASSGTPNRYNEQFF.

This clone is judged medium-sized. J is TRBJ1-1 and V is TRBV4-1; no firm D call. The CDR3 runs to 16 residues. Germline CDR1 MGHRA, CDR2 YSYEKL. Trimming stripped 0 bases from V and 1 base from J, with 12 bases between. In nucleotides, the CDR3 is TGCGCCAGCAGCCAAGAATCCACAGTAGCGAACACTGAAGCTTTCTTT. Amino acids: CASSQESTVANTEAFF.

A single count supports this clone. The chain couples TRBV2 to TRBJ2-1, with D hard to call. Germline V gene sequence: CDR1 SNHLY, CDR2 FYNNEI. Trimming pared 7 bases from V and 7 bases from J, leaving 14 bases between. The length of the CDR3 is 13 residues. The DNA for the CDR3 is TGTGCCAGCAACCAATGGCGGTCTAATGAGCAGTTCTTC. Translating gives CASNQWRSNEQFF.